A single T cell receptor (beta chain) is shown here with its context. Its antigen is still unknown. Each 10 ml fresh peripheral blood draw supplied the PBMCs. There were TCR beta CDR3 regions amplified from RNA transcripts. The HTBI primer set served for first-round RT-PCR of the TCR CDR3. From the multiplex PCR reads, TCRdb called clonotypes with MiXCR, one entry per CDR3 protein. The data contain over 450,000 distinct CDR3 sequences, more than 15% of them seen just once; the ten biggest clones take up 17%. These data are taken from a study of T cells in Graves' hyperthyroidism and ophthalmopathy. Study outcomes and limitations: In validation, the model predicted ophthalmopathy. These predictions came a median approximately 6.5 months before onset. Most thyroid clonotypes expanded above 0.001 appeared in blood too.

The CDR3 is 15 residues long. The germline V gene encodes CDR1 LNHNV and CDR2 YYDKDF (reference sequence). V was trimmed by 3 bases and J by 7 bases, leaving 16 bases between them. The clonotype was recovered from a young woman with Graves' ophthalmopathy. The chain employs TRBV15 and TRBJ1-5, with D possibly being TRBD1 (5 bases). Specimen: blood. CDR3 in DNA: TGTGCCACCAGCAGCGGGACTTCCGATTCCCAGCCCCAGCATTTT. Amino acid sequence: CATSSGTSDSQPQHF.